The clone carrying this TCR beta chain has more than one count but fewer than ten. The data stem from a study of blood T cell repertoires in COVID-19. This table comes from immunoSEQ multiplex PCR, and its TCRdb copy is limited to in-frame clones, with some not included. The sample lists some 260,000 clones; about 90% were seen once. The CDR3 extends over 15 amino acids. In germline, CDR1 is SEHNR, CDR2 FQNEAQ (reference sequence). The J segment lost 5 bases and the V segment lost 1 base, leaving 4 bases of the junction unmatched. Input material: peripheral blood. This clonotype was obtained from a man aged 18 to 30 with active or convalescent COVID-19. The gene calls are TRBV7-9 and TRBJ1-3, with 8 bases that match TRBD1. The CDR3 sequence: CASSLGQGRRNTIYF. In DNA, the CDR3 is TGTGCCAGCAGCTTAGGACAGGGGAGGCGAAACACCATATATTTT.